A single sample is the source of the 20 T cell receptor beta chains below, sequenced in a study of regulatory T cells in long-lasting Graves disease. The time point was: newly diagnosed GD, antithyroid drugs for less than 3 months. Scientists built the TCR library using RNA that was extracted from PBMCs. Arm-PCR of CDR3 regions and iRepertoire HTBI primers were used to build TCR beta libraries. Using its own MiXCR run on the multiplex PCR reads, TCRdb lists one record per CDR3 protein. The sample holds some 230,000 distinct CDR3 sequences, about 16% seen once. The sequencing here drew on peripheral blood mononuclear cells (PBMCs), taken at new diagnosis, from a patient treated with antithyroid drugs. The receptors stem from a female donor with Graves disease.

The CDR3 nucleotides read TGTGCCAGCAGCTTATTAGTGGCTAGCGCTTACACAGATACGCAGTATTTT. Amino acid sequence: CASSLLVASAYTDTQYF. The chain has TRBV7-9 and TRBJ2-3; the D gene is possibly TRBD2 (6 bases). V was clipped by 2 bases and J by 2 bases, with 17 bases between them. Germline values: CDR1 SEHNR, CDR2 FQNEAQ (reference sequence). The length of the CDR3 is 17 residues.

The table lists this clonotype with many counts. The chain carries TRBV24-1 and TRBJ2-7; D is unresolved. The germline V and J ends were trimmed by 12 bases and 6 bases, with 17 bases remaining between them. This CDR3 contains 12 residues. The germline V gene encodes CDR1 KGHDR and CDR2 SFDVKD. CDR3 region: CALRLDEGEQYF. The CDR3, as DNA: TGTGCCTTACGTCTGGACGAAGGCGAGCAGTACTTC.

Many counts were recorded for this clonotype. The chain has TRBV27 and TRBJ1-2; D remains ambiguous. The CDR3 runs 13 residues. Germline assignment: CDR1 MNHEY and CDR2 SMNVEV (reference sequence). Trimming shortened V by 2 bases and J by 2 bases, and 6 bases separated the two germline ends. CDR3 nucleotide sequence: TGTGCCAGCAGTTTAAAACAGAACTATGGCTACACCTTC. Translating gives CASSLKQNYGYTF.

This clonotype occurred many times. The chain couples TRBV12-3 or TRBV12-4 to TRBJ2-2; D is ambiguous. The CDR3 covers 15 residues. V was shortened by 4 bases and J by 6 bases, with 15 bases between the two germline ends. This CDR3 reads CASSSSHPISGELFF. The CDR3 DNA reads TGTGCCAGCAGTTCCTCCCACCCCATATCCGGGGAGCTGTTTTTT.

The sample holds many counts of this clonotype. The chain employs TRBV19 and TRBJ1-4; TRBD1 matches at 9 bases. This CDR3 contains 16 residues. In germline, CDR1 is LNHDA, CDR2 SQIVND (reference sequence). After removal of 6 bases from V and 4 bases from J, the junction contained 9 bases not matched to a gene. CDR3 protein: CASRPSGQGRNEKLFF. For the CDR3, the DNA is TGTGCCAGTAGACCTTCGGGACAGGGACGTAATGAAAAACTGTTTTTT.

A note on this clonotype: This may arise from a read error, as a much more abundant clone is one base away. The chain joins TRBV19 to TRBJ1-1; D remains unclear. CDR1 LNHDA and CDR2 SQIVND come from the germline V gene (reference sequence). The V and J ends lost 6 bases and 0 bases respectively, with 8 bases between them. CDR3 length equals 13 residues. CDR3: CASSNTMNTEAFF. The CDR3 DNA follows: TGTGCCAGTAGCAACACAATGAACACTGAAGCTTTCTTT.

This clonotype came up many times. This chain links TRBV2 with TRBJ2-7; 9 bases align to TRBD1. The germline gives CDR1 SNHLY, CDR2 FYNNEI. V lost 1 base to trimming and J lost 7 bases; unmatched junction nucleotides: 5. The CDR3 extends over 14 amino acids. This CDR3 is CASSEGTGDREQYF. The CDR3 nucleotides are TGTGCCAGCAGTGAAGGGACAGGGGATAGGGAGCAGTACTTC. Together with reference TRBV2 and TRBJ2-7, the CDR3 gives the full variable domain: EPEVTQTPSHQVTQMGQEVILRCVPISNHLYFYWYRQILGQKVEFLVSFYNNEISEKSEIFDDQFSVERPDGSNFTLKIRSTKLEDSAMYFCASSEGTGDREQYFGPGTRLTVT.

This clonotype was recorded at least ten times. The chain is built from TRBV19 and TRBJ1-2; the match to TRBD1 covers 7 bases. Germline loops: CDR1 LNHDA, CDR2 SQIVND (reference sequence). Losses at the gene ends were 3 bases for V and 4 bases for J; bases not matched to a gene: 8. CDR3 size: 15 residues. CDR3 in DNA: TGTGCCAGTAGTATGATTACAGGGGAGGCCTATGGCTACACCTTC. This sequence encodes CASSMITGEAYGYTF.

This clonotype has a count of ten or more. The V call is TRBV12-3 or TRBV12-4, the J call TRBJ2-1, with 7 bases matching TRBD2. This CDR3 has 15 residues. V lost 3 bases and J lost 0; bases outside the gene matches: 2. CDR3 sequence reads: CASSLAGVSYNEQFF. In nucleotides, the CDR3 is TGTGCCAGCAGTTTGGCGGGAGTCTCCTACAATGAGCAGTTCTTC.

This clonotype has ten or more counts. V gene TRBV3-1 combines with J gene TRBJ2-3, with 11 nucleotides matching TRBD2. The CDR3 runs to 17 residues. J lost 2 bases, V lost 1 base, and 5 bases had no gene match. The germline V gene encodes CDR1 LGHDT and CDR2 YNNKEL (reference sequence). This CDR3 reads CASSQGASGRYTDTQYF. The DNA of the CDR3 is TGTGCCAGCAGCCAAGGGGCTAGCGGGAGGTACACAGATACGCAGTATTTT.

This clonotype was detected many times. The V gene is TRBV10-3, the J gene TRBJ2-7; a weak D match, TRBD2 (6 bases). CDR3 length: 12 residues. Trimming removed 3 bases at V and 5 bases at J, with 8 bases between. Germline V gene data show CDR1 as ENHRY and CDR2 as SYGVKD. CDR3 region: CAISEREDEQYF. The CDR3 DNA sequence: TGTGCCATCAGTGAAAGGGAGGACGAGCAGTACTTC.

J is TRBJ2-3 and V is TRBV20-1; TRBD2 aligns across 8 bases. V dropped 1 base and J dropped 1; count of bases not matched to a gene: 4. Per germline, CDR1 DFQATT and CDR2 SNEGSKA (reference sequence). The CDR3 runs 15 residues. CDR3 sequence reads: CSARGPGLGTDTQYF. DNA of the CDR3: TGCAGTGCTAGAGGACCGGGACTAGGCACAGATACGCAGTATTTT.

There are many counts of this clonotype. The chain links TRBV12-3 or TRBV12-4 to TRBJ1-2, with D unclear. Trimming left V 2 bases short and J 8 bases short, with 9 bases between. This CDR3 comprises 12 residues. The CDR3, as DNA: TGTGCCAGCAGTTTATTCGGGGTAGGCTACACCTTC. It codes for CASSLFGVGYTF.

Many counts were recorded for this clonotype. The chain recombines TRBV2 with TRBJ1-4; D is perhaps TRBD1 (5 bases). V dropped 3 bases and J dropped 7 bases, with 12 bases sitting between them. Germline V gene sequence: CDR1 SNHLY, CDR2 FYNNEI. The CDR3 is 14 amino acids. The CDR3 region has the DNA TGTGCCAGCAGTGATGGTAGGGGTAGTGAAAAACTGTTTTTT. It codes for CASSDGRGSEKLFF.

This clonotype was detected many times. The V and J genes are TRBV30 and TRBJ1-3; D uncertain. Per germline, CDR1 GTSNPN and CDR2 SVGIG (reference sequence). The CDR3 spans 19 residues. V shed 2 bases and J shed 2 bases, with 25 bases lying between them. CDR3 nucleotides: TGTGCCTGGAGTAACGGGCGGGTCTTCCTTGGAGGCACTGGAAACACCATATATTTT. Protein: CAWSNGRVFLGGTGNTIYF. Full variable domain (missing parts from reference TRBV30 and TRBJ1-3): SQTIHQWPATLVQPVGSPLSLECTVEGTSNPNLYWYRQAAGRGLQLLFYSVGIGQISSEVPQNLSASRPQDRQFILSSKKLLLSDSGFYLCAWSNGRVFLGGTGNTIYFGEGSWLTVV.

This clonotype was seen repeatedly, ten times or more. The chain joins TRBV30 to TRBJ2-1; 7 positions match TRBD2. The germline gives CDR1 GTSNPN, CDR2 SVGIG (reference sequence). CDR3 length: 13 residues. Trimming removed 4 bases from V and 8 bases from J; junction bases left unmatched: 8. The CDR3 region has the DNA TGTGCCTGGACTCTTTGGGGGGGAGATGAGCAGTTCTTC. Encoded protein: CAWTLWGGDEQFF.

The chain combines TRBV11-1 with TRBJ2-5; D possibly matches TRBD1 or TRBD2 (6 bases each). V lost 5 bases and J 10 bases, leaving 11 bases between the germline ends. The CDR3 sequence is 11 residues long. The germline V gene encodes CDR1 SGHAT and CDR2 FQDESV (reference sequence). CDR3 protein: CASSQRGVQYF. DNA of the CDR3: TGTGCCAGCAGCCAGAGGGGGGTCCAGTACTTC.

This clonotype showed up many times. This chain links TRBV20-1 with TRBJ2-1; D unclear. There are 15 residues in the CDR3. Between the trimmed V and J ends, which lost 1 base and 2 bases, there was a span of 12 bases. Germline V gene data show CDR1 as DFQATT and CDR2 as SNEGSKA (reference sequence). The CDR3, as DNA: TGCAGTGCTAGAGGGACGCAGCGCGCCTACAATGAGCAGTTCTTC. This sequence encodes CSARGTQRAYNEQFF.

The V call is TRBV6-2 or TRBV6-3, the J call TRBJ2-1; 9 bases map to TRBD2. The CDR3 is made up of 16 amino acids. Trimming cost V 7 bases and J 2 bases; bases outside gene matches: 9. The germline V gene has CDR1 MNHEY and CDR2 SVGEGT. The CDR3 sequence is CASTASRTSAYNEQFF. For the CDR3, the DNA is TGTGCCAGCACTGCCTCCCGGACTAGCGCCTACAATGAGCAGTTCTTC.

This clonotype was seen at least ten times. The chain employs TRBV11-2 and TRBJ2-1, with 7 bases that match TRBD1. Trimming took 5 bases from V and 4 from J; bases not matched to a gene: 5. The CDR3 is made up of 14 amino acids. Germline assignment: CDR1 SGHAT and CDR2 FQNNGV. CDR3 residues: CASSPTGAYNEQFF. The CDR3 nucleotides read TGTGCCAGCAGCCCAACAGGGGCATACAATGAGCAGTTCTTC.